Shown below are 14 T cell receptor beta chains from a single sample sequenced in a study of neurological immune-mediated disorders. TCRdb itself ran the 5' RACE reads through MiXCR, one entry per CDR3 protein. The table lists fewer than 50,000 distinct CDR3 sequences, 13% of them singletons. Time point of the sample: longitudinal time-point 3. Sequencing was performed on PBMCs. The receptor set was obtained from a young man in good health.

Many counts were recorded for this clonotype. In DNA, the CDR3 is TGTGCCAGCAGTTTTAGGTATAACACTGAAGCTTTCTTT. Translation gives CASSFRYNTEAFF. V is TRBV12-3 or TRBV12-4 and J is TRBJ1-1; D uncertain. Trimming pared 3 bases from V and 2 bases from J, leaving 7 bases between. The CDR3 has 13 residues.

This clonotype has at least ten counts. This chain links TRBV5-1 with TRBJ1-2; tentative D call: TRBD1 (5 bases). The germline gives CDR1 SGHRS, CDR2 YFSETQ. Deletions cut 1 base from V and 3 bases from J, with 13 bases between. There are 15 residues in the CDR3. The CDR3 DNA is TGCGCCAGCAGCTTGACAGGAGGTGAAGACTATGGCTACACCTTC. Its translation: CASSLTGGEDYGYTF.

This clonotype has at least ten counts. V usage is TRBV5-1 and J usage is TRBJ1-1, with a weak D call TRBD1 (5 bases). Germline V gene sequence: CDR1 SGHRS, CDR2 YFSETQ. Trimming stripped 6 bases from V and 0 bases from J, with 18 bases between. The CDR3 totals 16 residues. The CDR3 region is CASNLGPGFMNTEAFF. Here the CDR3 DNA reads TGCGCCAGCAATCTCGGGCCAGGGTTCATGAACACTGAAGCTTTCTTT. Full variable domain (remainder filled in from reference TRBV5-1 and TRBJ1-1): KAGVTQTPRYLIKTRGQQVTLSCSPISGHRSVSWYQQTPGQGLQFLFEYFSETQRNKGNFPGRFSGRQFSNSRSEMNVSTLELGDSALYLCASNLGPGFMNTEAFFGQGTRLTVV.

This clonotype was seen ten or more times. The rearrangement joins TRBV20-1 to TRBJ2-3; tentative D call: TRBD1 (6 bases). This CDR3 contains 17 residues. Trimming pared 1 base from V and 2 bases from J, leaving 19 bases between. Germline CDR1 is DFQATT and CDR2 is SNEGSKA (reference sequence). This chain's CDR3 is CSARGSYGQSFTDTQYF. DNA of the CDR3: TGCAGTGCTAGAGGTTCTTATGGACAGAGCTTCACAGATACGCAGTATTTT.

The rearrangement links TRBV12-3 or TRBV12-4 to TRBJ2-7; TRBD1 matches 9 bases. The ends lost 2 bases at V and 6 bases at J; junction bases unmatched: 8. The CDR3 covers 15 residues. The CDR3 DNA reads as TGTGCCAGCAGTTTACGGGGGACAGGGCTCGGCGAGCAGTACTTC. Translation gives CASSLRGTGLGEQYF.

This clonotype was counted many times. The chain is built from TRBV7-7 and TRBJ2-1; possibly TRBD2 for D (6 bases). V was clipped by 5 bases and J by 0 bases, with 14 bases between them. CDR1 SSHAT and CDR2 FNYEAQ come from the germline V gene (reference sequence). The CDR3 is 16 residues long. The CDR3 region is CASSDRWTTSYNEQFF. DNA of the CDR3: TGTGCCAGCAGCGATAGATGGACTACCTCCTACAATGAGCAGTTCTTC.

This clonotype was detected many times. DNA of the CDR3: TGCGCCAGCAGCTTTTCTGAGACAGGGCTCGGCTACACCTTC. It translates to CASSFSETGLGYTF. The chain links TRBV5-1 to TRBJ1-2; TRBD1 aligns across 7 bases. Germline CDR1 SGHRS, CDR2 YFSETQ. CDR3 length: 14 amino acids. V trimming: 2 bases; J trimming: 8 bases; junction bases outside the gene matches: 9.

In its sample, this clonotype was seen many times. The chain combines TRBV20-1 with TRBJ2-2, with 8 bases that match TRBD2. The length of the CDR3 is 14 residues. CDR1 and CDR2 (germline): DFQATT, SNEGSKA (reference sequence). V was clipped by 3 bases and J by 3 bases; unmatched bases: 3. The CDR3 DNA reads TGCAGTGCTAGTTCGGGGGGGGACACCGGGGAGCTGTTTTTT. Encoded protein: CSASSGGDTGELFF.

This clonotype was detected many times. The chain employs TRBV29-1 and TRBJ1-3; TRBD1 might be the D (6 bases). The CDR3 has 14 amino acids. Between the trimmed V and J ends, which lost 6 bases and 4 bases, there was a span of 16 bases. Germline loops: CDR1 SQVTM, CDR2 ANQGSEA. The CDR3 DNA follows: TGCAGCGTCCATCAGGGGTTAACGGGAAACACCATATATTTT. It specifies CSVHQGLTGNTIYF. The full variable domain, completed using reference TRBV29-1 and TRBJ1-3, is SAVISQKPSRDICQRGTSLTIQCQVDSQVTMMFWYRQQPGQSLTLIATANQGSEATYESGFVIDKFPISRPNLTFSTLTVSNMSPEDSSIYLCSVHQGLTGNTIYFGEGSWLTVV.

This clonotype was recorded many times. This chain joins TRBV10-3 and TRBJ2-1; 7 positions agree with TRBD1. The V gene end was trimmed by 4 bases and the J gene end by 3 bases; junction bases not matched to a gene: 3. In germline, CDR1 is ENHRY, CDR2 SYGVKD. This CDR3 is built from 14 residues. The CDR3 reads CAISGQGDYNEQFF. In nucleotides, the CDR3 is TGTGCCATCAGTGGCCAGGGGGACTACAATGAGCAGTTCTTC.

This clonotype has a count of ten or more. The J gene is TRBJ2-7, the V gene TRBV5-1, with TRBD2 identical over 8 bases. Germline-derived CDR1 and CDR2 are SGHRS and YFSETQ. The CDR3 runs to 14 residues. Germline trimming cut 6 bases from V and 2 bases from J; bases unmatched to any gene: 7. CDR3 DNA sequence: TGCGCCAGCAAGGCTAGCGGGTCCGCCTACGAGCAGTACTTC. Amino acids: CASKASGSAYEQYF.

This clonotype appeared many times. The chain couples TRBV6-4 to TRBJ2-3, with 9 bases identical to TRBD2. V lost 2 bases, J lost 5 bases, and 5 bases stayed unmatched. The CDR3 totals 15 residues. CDR1 and CDR2 (germline): MRHNA, SNTAGT. The DNA for the CDR3 is TGTGCCAGCAGTGACGGCGCGGGAGGGGTAGATACGCAGTATTTT. Protein product: CASSDGAGGVDTQYF.

In its sample, this clonotype was seen many times. The CDR3: CASSARTLNTEAFF. CDR3 DNA sequence: TGCGCCAGCAGCGCCAGGACCCTGAACACTGAAGCTTTCTTT. V and J are TRBV5-1 and TRBJ1-1; D unresolved. The length of the CDR3 is 14 residues. Germline CDR1 reads SGHRS; CDR2 reads YFSETQ. The V end lost 4 bases, the J end lost 0 bases, and 10 bases lay between the germline ends.

This clonotype was seen repeatedly, ten times or more. The chain couples TRBV7-8 to TRBJ1-4; the D gene is possibly TRBD1 (6 bases). Trimming cost V 1 base and J 8 bases, with 8 bases left between them. The CDR3 is made up of 13 amino acids. The V gene's germline CDR1 is SGHVS and CDR2 FQNEAQ. The CDR3 sequence is CASSLGTVEKLFF. CDR3 DNA sequence: TGTGCCAGCAGCTTAGGGACAGTCGAAAAACTGTTTTTT.